This paragraph reports one T cell receptor beta chain. The antigen is unknown. Assay: immunoSEQ multiplex PCR; the TCRdb copy retains only in-frame clones and omits some. This table has approximately 13,000 clones, roughly 93% appearing once. This record comes from a study of graft-versus-host responses after intestinal transplantation. Regarding the study as a whole: Peak levels of circulating GvH clones tracked with early post-transplant HvG declines. Across patients carrying graft-donor T cell macrochimerism, allografts held high graft-versus-host to host-versus-graft clonal ratios.

This CDR3 is built from 16 residues. Per the germline V gene, CDR1 is KGHSH and CDR2 is LQKENI. The ends were cut back, 0 bases at V and 4 bases at J, with 14 bases in the middle. The chain couples TRBV18 to TRBJ2-3; tentative D call: TRBD1 (6 bases). The clonotype was recovered from a human patient who received an intestinal transplant, so some T cells may come from the graft donor. Sequencing was performed on PBMCs, taken around 3 years after intestinal transplantation. The CDR3, as DNA: TGTGCCAGCTCACCACCGGAGACAGGAGGAGCAGATACGCAGTATTTT. Its protein is CASSPPETGGADTQYF.